This TCR beta chain came from a study of CD8+ T cells in alopecia areata. Whole-study findings and limits: There were many expanded lesional clones persisting in scalp and blood during tofacitinib. Among the top 100, expanded CD8+ clones were significantly decreased by tofacitinib, as was scalp clonality. Compared with mice, patients displayed less clear TCR sharing, possibly for HLA-related reasons.

Per the germline V gene, CDR1 is LGHNA and CDR2 is YSLEER. The CDR3 loop spans 15 amino acids. V was trimmed by 5 bases and J by 2 bases, leaving 16 bases between them. Reverse transcription of extracted RNA yielded cDNA, which provided the sequencing template. Using immunoSEQ multiplex PCR, the repertoire was profiled, and TCRdb retains in-frame clones only, with some absent. The data contain approximately 140,000 clones, roughly 80% of them seen just once; the ten biggest clones take up approximately 25%. Comments on this clone: The antigen remains undetermined.

Treatment defined: oral pan-JAK inhibitor, 5-10 mg twice daily. This sequence originates from a human donor with alopecia areata. The rearrangement links TRBV4-3 to TRBJ2-7, with a possible D match to TRBD2 (7 bases). The sample in question was CD8+ T cells sorted from blood, obtained at week 4, from a patient treated with tofacitinib. As DNA, the CDR3 is TGCGCCAGCAGCTCAACCTCGGGGGGCCCCTACGAGCAGTACTTC. Protein product: CASSSTSGGPYEQYF.